The T cell receptor (beta chain) described here comes from a study of neurological immune-mediated disorders. This clonotype was detected many times. Its antigen is unidentified. Using its own MiXCR run on the 5' RACE reads, TCRdb lists one record per CDR3 protein. The table lists more than 100,000 distinct CDR3 sequences, about a tenth of them singletons. The V gene's germline CDR1 is DFQATT and CDR2 SNEGSKA (reference sequence). V dropped 3 bases and J dropped 4; count of bases not matched to a gene: 5. This CDR3 comprises 15 residues. Time point given: longitudinal time-point 3. Unsorted libraries were generated from 2 million PBMCs. These cells had been stored in RNAlater at -80 C. Regarding the study as a whole: The most TCR clonal expansion was seen in HTLV-1-associated myelopathy, and the least was seen in multiple sclerosis, which fell below healthy controls.

V and J are TRBV20-1 and TRBJ2-1, with 11 positions matching TRBD2. Sequencing was performed on PBMCs. This clonotype was obtained from a female donor with HTLV-1-associated myelopathy (HAM/TSP). The CDR3 here is CSASPSGGLYNEQFF. The CDR3 DNA sequence: TGCAGTGCTAGTCCTAGCGGGGGGCTATACAATGAGCAGTTCTTC.